The TCR beta chain under discussion was sequenced for a study of T-cell memory formation after mild COVID-19. Whole-study context: Largely donor-specific sequence clusters came from a couple of donors.

CDR1 is SEHNR and CDR2 is FQNEAQ in the germline V gene (reference sequence). The ends were cut back, 3 bases at V and 0 bases at J, with 11 bases in the middle. This CDR3 spans 15 amino acids. Constant-segment primers served in 5'RACE that generated TCR alpha and TCR beta cDNA libraries bearing sample barcodes and UMIs. TCRdb redid the calling of the 5' RACE reads with MiXCR, one entry per CDR3 protein. Seen here are 150,000 to 200,000 distinct CDR3 sequences, about 20% observed once, and the top ten hold under 25%. Sequenced sample: PBMCs or a T cell subset sorted from them (not recorded which). J is TRBJ1-1 and V is TRBV7-9, with D uncertain. This receptor was obtained from an adult woman who had mild COVID-19 (a few samples of this study predate the infection). Cell type and time point are not known. This CDR3 reads CASSFSGRLNTEAFF. The CDR3 DNA is TGTGCCAGCAGCTTTTCCGGACGCCTGAACACTGAAGCTTTCTTT.